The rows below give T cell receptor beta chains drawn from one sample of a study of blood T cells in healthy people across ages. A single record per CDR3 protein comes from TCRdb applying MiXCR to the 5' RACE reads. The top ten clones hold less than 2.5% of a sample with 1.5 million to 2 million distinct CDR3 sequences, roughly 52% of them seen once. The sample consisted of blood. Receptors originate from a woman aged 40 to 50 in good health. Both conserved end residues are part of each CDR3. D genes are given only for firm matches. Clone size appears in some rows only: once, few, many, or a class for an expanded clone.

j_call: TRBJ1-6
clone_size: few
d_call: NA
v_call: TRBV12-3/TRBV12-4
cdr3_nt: TGTGCCAGCAGTTTTCAGGGTTCACCCCTCCACTTT
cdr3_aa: CASSFQGSPLHF

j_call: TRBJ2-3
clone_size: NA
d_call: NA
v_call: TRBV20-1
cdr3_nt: TGCAGTGCTAGACTTTACACAGATACGCAGTATTTT
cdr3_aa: CSARLYTDTQYF

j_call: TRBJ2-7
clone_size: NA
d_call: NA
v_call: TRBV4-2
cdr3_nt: TGTGCCAGCAGCCTAGCTCCGACAACGGACTCCTACAATGAGCAGTACTTC
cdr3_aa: CASSLAPTTDSYNEQYF

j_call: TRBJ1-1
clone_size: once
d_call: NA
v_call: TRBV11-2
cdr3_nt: TGTGCCAGCAGTCTTTCAGGGAAGTGGGATGCTTTCTTT
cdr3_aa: CASSLSGKWDAFF

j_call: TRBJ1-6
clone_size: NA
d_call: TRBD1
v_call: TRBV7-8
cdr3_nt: TGTGCCAGCAGCTTAGGGGGGGACAGGGCTCTTTCACCCCTCCACTTT
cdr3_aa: CASSLGGDRALSPLHF

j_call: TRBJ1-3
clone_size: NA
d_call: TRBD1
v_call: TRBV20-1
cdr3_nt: TGCAGTGCTAGAGGACAGGGAATCTCTGGAAACACCATATATTTT
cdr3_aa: CSARGQGISGNTIYF

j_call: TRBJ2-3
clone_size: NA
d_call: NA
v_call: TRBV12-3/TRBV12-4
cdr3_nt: TGTGCCAGCAGTTTACGAGAGTCCCCCACAGATACGCAGTATTTT
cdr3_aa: CASSLRESPTDTQYF

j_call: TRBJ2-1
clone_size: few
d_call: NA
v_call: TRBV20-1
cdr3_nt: TGCAGTGCTAGAGATCTCCCCAGAGGACCCTACAATGAGCAGTTCTTC
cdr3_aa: CSARDLPRGPYNEQFF

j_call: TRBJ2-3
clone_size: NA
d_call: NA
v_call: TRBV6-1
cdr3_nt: TGTGCCAGCAGTGACAAGTTATTTCATACGCAGTATTTT
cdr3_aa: CASSDKLFHTQYF

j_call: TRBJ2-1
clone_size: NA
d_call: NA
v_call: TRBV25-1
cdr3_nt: TGTGCCAGCAGTTCGGGTCCAAGCTCCTACAATGAGCAGTTCTTC
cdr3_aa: CASSSGPSSYNEQFF

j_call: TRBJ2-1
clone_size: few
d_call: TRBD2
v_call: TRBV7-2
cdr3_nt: TGTGCCAGCAGCTTAGAGTTAGCGGGGGGGCCCCAGCAGTTCTTC
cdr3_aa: CASSLELAGGPQQFF

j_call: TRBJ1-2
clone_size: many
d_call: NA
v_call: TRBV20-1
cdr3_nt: TGCAGTGCTGGGGGGGGTGGCTACACCTTC
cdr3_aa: CSAGGGGYTF

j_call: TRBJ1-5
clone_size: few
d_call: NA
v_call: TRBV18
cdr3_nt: TGTGCCAGCTCACCGAGCCCAGTAGATCAGCCCCAGCATTTT
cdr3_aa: CASSPSPVDQPQHF

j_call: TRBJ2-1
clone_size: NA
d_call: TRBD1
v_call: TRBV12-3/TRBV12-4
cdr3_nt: TGTGCCAGCAGTTCTACCGGGACAGGGTACAATGAGCAGTTCTTC
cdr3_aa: CASSSTGTGYNEQFF

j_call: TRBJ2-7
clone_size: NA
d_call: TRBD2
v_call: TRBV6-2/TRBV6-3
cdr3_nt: TGTGCCAGCAGTTACTCGACGTCCGGGACTAGCGGGGGCCTAAACCCCTACGAGCAGTACTTC
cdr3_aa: CASSYSTSGTSGGLNPYEQYF

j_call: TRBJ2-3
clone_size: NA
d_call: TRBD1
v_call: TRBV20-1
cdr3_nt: TGCAGTGCATTCACAGGGGCCAGCACAGATACGCAGTATTTT
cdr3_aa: CSAFTGASTDTQYF

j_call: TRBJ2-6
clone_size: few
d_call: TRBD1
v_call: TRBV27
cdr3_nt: TGTGCCAGCACCTTACGTAGACAGGGGGCATCTGGGGCCAACGTCCTGACTTTC
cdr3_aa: CASTLRRQGASGANVLTF

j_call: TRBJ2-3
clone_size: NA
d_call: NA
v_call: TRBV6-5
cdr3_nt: TGTGCCAGCAGACGCGGGATTGGGACAGATACGCAGTATTTT
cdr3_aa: CASRRGIGTDTQYF

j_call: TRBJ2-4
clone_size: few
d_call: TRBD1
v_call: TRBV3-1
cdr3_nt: TGTGCCAGCACCCTGGGACAGGGAGGAATGCTTCAGTACTTC
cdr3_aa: CASTLGQGGMLQYF

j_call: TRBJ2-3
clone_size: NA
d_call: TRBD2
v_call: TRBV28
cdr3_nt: TGTGCCAGCACCCAAAGGGGCGGGGGGAAGTTGACAGATACGCAGTATTTT
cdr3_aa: CASTQRGGGKLTDTQYF

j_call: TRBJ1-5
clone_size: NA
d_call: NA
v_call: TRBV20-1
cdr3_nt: TGCAGTGCTAGGGAAACAGGTGCGCTTAGCAATCAGCCCCAGCATTTT
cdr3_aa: CSARETGALSNQPQHF

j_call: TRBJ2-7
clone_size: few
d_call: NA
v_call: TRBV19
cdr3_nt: TGTGCCAGTAGTAAGCGGCAGACCTACGAGCAGTACTTC
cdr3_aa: CASSKRQTYEQYF

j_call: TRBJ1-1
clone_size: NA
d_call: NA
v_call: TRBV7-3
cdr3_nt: TGTGCCAGCAGCGGGGACGTGAACACTGAAGCTTTCTTT
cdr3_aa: CASSGDVNTEAFF

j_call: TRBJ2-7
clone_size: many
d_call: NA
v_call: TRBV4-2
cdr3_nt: TGTGCCAGCAGCCAAACGATCTCCTACGAGCAGTACTTC
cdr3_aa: CASSQTISYEQYF

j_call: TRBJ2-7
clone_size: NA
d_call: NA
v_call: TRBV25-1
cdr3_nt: TGTGCCACCCTGGGGATCTCCTACGAGCAGTACTTC
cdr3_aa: CATLGISYEQYF

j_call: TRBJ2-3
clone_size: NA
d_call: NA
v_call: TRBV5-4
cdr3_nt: TGTGCCAGCAGTGCCCCGGCACTAGCTAGCCCAGATACGCAGTATTTT
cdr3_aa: CASSAPALASPDTQYF

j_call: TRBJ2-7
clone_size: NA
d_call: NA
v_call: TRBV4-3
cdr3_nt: TGCGCCAGCAGCCAAGAAAGGGCGGCCTTGGGCGAGCAGTACTTC
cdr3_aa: CASSQERAALGEQYF

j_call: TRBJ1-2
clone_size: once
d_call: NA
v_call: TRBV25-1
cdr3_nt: TGTGCCAGCAGTGTGTACGGGGACTATGGCTACACCTTC
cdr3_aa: CASSVYGDYGYTF

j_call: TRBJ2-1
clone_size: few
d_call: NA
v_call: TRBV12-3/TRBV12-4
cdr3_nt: TGTGCCAGCAGTTTTGCGGGGGCATACAATGAGCAGTTCTTC
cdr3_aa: CASSFAGAYNEQFF

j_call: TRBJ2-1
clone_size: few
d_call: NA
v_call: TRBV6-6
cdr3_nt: TGTGCCAGCAGTGGCGGGCTGGGGGGCGATGAGCAGTTCTTC
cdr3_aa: CASSGGLGGDEQFF

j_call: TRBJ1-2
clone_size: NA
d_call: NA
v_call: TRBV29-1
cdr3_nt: TGCAGCGCCAAGGACAGTTTGGGCTATGGCTACACCTTC
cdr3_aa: CSAKDSLGYGYTF

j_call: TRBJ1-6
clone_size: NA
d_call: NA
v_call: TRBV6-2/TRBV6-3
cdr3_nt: TGTGCCAGCAGTTACAGTTCCGGCGGGGTTAATTCACCCCTCCACTTT
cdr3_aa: CASSYSSGGVNSPLHF

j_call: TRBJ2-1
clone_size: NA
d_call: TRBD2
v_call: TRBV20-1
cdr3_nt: TGCAGTGCTATCAGACTAGCGGGGGCCGATAATGAGCAGTTCTTC
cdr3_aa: CSAIRLAGADNEQFF

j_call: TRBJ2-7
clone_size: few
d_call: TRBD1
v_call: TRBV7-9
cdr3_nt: TGTGCCAGCAGCGTTCCGGGACAGTCCTACGAGCAGTACTTC
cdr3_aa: CASSVPGQSYEQYF

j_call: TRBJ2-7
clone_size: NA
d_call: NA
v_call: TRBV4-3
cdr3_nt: TGCGCCAGCAGCCAAGATAAAATGAGGGGGTACAGCTACGAGCAGTACTTC
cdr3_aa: CASSQDKMRGYSYEQYF

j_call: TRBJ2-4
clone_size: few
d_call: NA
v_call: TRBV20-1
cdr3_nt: TGCAGTGCTAGGGGTTCGGGGGCTCGGGAGCAGTACTTC
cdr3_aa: CSARGSGAREQYF

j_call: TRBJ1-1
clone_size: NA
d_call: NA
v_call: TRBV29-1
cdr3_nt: TGCAGCGTTGTGGCAGGGTACGCTGAAGCTTTCTTT
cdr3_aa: CSVVAGYAEAFF

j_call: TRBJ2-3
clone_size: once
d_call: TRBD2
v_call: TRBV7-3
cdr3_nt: TGTGCCAGCAGCAGTAGCGGGGGGGCTTCAGATGCGCAGTATTTT
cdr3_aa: CASSSSGGASDAQYF

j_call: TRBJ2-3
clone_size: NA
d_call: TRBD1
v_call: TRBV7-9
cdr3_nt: TGTGCCAGCAGCTGGGGGCAGGGGGCAACGGATACGCAGTATTTT
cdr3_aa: CASSWGQGATDTQYF

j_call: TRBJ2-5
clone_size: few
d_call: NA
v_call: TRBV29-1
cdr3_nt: TGCAGCGTTGACGGGGTCGAGGGAGAGACCCAGTACTTC
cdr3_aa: CSVDGVEGETQYF

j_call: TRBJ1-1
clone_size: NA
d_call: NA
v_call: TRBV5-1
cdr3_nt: TGCGCCAGCAGCTCAATCTATCAGGACACTGAAGCTTTCTTT
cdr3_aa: CASSSIYQDTEAFF

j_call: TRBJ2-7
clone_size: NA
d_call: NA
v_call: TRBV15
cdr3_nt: TGTGCCACCAGCAGACCTGGAAGGGGCTACGAGCAGTACTTC
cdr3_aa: CATSRPGRGYEQYF

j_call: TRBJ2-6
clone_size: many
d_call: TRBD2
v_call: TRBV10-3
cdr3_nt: TGTGCCATCAGTGAGGCACTAGCGGGGTCTGGGGCCAACGTCCTGACTTTC
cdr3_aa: CAISEALAGSGANVLTF

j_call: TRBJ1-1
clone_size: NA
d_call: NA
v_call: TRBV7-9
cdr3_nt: TGTGCCAGCAGCTTAGACAGGGCTGTGAACACTGAAGCTTTCTTT
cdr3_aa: CASSLDRAVNTEAFF

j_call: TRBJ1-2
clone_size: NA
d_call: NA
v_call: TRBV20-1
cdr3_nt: TGCAGTGCTAGATCCCCAGGGAGGGGTAACTATGGCTACACCTTC
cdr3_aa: CSARSPGRGNYGYTF

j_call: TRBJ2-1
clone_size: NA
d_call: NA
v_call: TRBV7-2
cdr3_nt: TGTGCCAGCAGCTTATTTTCATCCGGAATCAATGAGCAGTTCTTC
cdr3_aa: CASSLFSSGINEQFF

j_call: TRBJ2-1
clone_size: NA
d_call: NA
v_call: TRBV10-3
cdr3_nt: TGTGCCGCAGCAACCAGGGTTGGGACAACCTACAATGAGCAGTTCTTC
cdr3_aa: CAAATRVGTTYNEQFF

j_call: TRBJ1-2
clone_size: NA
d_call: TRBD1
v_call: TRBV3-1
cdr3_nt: TGTGCCAGCAGCCAAGAGGTTTTGACAGGGGATGGCTACACCTTC
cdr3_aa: CASSQEVLTGDGYTF

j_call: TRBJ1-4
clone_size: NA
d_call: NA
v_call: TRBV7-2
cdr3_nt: TGTGCCAGCAGCTTAGAAACGGGCGCACTCCTCGGGGAAAAACTGTTTTTT
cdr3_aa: CASSLETGALLGEKLFF

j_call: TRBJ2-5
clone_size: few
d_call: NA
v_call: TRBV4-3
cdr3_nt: TGCGCCAGCAGCCAAGGAGGTGGAGGGACAGAGACCCAGTACTTC
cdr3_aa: CASSQGGGGTETQYF

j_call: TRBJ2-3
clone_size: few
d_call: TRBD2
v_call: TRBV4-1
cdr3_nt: TGCGCCAGTGCTCGGGGGGGGGGCACAGATACGCAGTATTTT
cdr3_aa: CASARGGGTDTQYF

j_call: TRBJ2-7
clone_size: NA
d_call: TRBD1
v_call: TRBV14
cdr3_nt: TGTGCCAGCAGCCATACAGGGGCCCTCCGCTCCTACGAGCAGTACTTC
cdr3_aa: CASSHTGALRSYEQYF

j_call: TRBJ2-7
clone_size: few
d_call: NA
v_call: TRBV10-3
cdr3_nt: TGTGCCATCAGTTCCGACAGGGACTTCTCCTACGAGCAGTACTTC
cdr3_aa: CAISSDRDFSYEQYF

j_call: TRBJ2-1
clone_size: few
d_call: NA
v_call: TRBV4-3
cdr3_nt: TGCGCCAGCAGCCAAGAGTCCAGGGTCCGGGAGCAGTTCTTC
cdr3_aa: CASSQESRVREQFF

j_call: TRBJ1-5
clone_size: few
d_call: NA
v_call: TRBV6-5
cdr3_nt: TGTGCCAGCAGTGGCGGGATAGGCAATCAGCCCCAGCATTTT
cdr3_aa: CASSGGIGNQPQHF

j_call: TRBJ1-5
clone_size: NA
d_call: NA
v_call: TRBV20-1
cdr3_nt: TGCAGTGCTAGCGAAAGCAATCAGCCCCAGCATTTT
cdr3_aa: CSASESNQPQHF

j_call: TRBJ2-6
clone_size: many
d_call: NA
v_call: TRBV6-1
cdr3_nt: TGTGCCAGCAAGGGGGCTGGGGCCAACGTCCTGACTTTC
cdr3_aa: CASKGAGANVLTF

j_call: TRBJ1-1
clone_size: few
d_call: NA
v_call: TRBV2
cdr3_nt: TGTGCCACCGGGGGGCTCGCTGAAGCTTTCTTT
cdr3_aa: CATGGLAEAFF

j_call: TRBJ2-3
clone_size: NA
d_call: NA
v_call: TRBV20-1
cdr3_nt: TGCAGTGCTAGAGAGCGTGAGACTATCCGCACAGATACGCAGTATTTT
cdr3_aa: CSARERETIRTDTQYF

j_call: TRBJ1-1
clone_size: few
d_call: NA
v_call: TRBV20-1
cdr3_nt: TGCAGTGCTAGAGATCGTCCCGGGGGAGCTTTCTTT
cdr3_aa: CSARDRPGGAFF